This T cell receptor beta chain was identified in a study of T cells after yellow fever vaccination. For the study at large: Fractions of low cell number were prepared using SMART-Seq v4 Ultra Low Input. The study's findings and limits: The booster response re-showed most primary clones: approximately 95% CD4, approximately 85% CD8. Repertoires sorted by FACS could include abundant clonotypes that are contaminants from the bulk population.

Losses at the gene ends were 3 bases for V and 1 base for J; bases not matched to a gene: 3. The CDR3 is 15 residues long. Per the germline V gene, CDR1 is SGHTA and CDR2 is FQGNSA. The study made its TCR cDNA through 5'RACE template switching. That step introduced a universal primer site along with UMIs. TCRdb re-analysed the 5' RACE reads in MiXCR, keeping a single row per CDR3 protein. The top ten clones hold approximately 15% of a sample with about 360,000 distinct CDR3 sequences, about 6% of them seen once. Many counts were recorded for this clonotype. Its specificity is unknown. This specimen consisted of PBMCs, obtained 5 days after the yellow fever booster vaccination. The genes are TRBV7-2 and TRBJ2-5; 9 positions agree with TRBD2. This TCR derives from a young man who received the YFV17D yellow fever vaccine. The CDR3 nucleotides are TGTGCCAGCAGCTTCAAGCGGGGGGTCCAAGAGACCCAGTACTTC. Translated, it gives CASSFKRGVQETQYF.